The 9 T cell receptor beta chains below all came from one sample that was sequenced in a study of blood T cell repertoires in COVID-19. Method: immunoSEQ multiplex PCR; TCRdb's copy keeps in-frame clones and lacks some. The sample has a few hundred thousand clones, about 88% seen once. Material: peripheral blood. The receptor set was obtained from a middle-aged man with active or convalescent COVID-19.

J is TRBJ2-1 and V is TRBV19, with 11 bases that match TRBD2. V dropped 8 bases and J dropped 12; count of bases not matched to a gene: 9. The CDR3 covers 13 residues. Germline V lookup: CDR1 LNHDA, CDR2 SQIVND (reference sequence). CDR3 protein: CASVASGGRAQFF. The CDR3 nucleotides read TGTGCCAGTGTCGCTAGCGGGGGGCGCGCGCAGTTCTTC.

This clone was counted only a few times. The J gene is TRBJ1-5, the V gene TRBV28; D gene unclear. The CDR3 sequence is 10 residues long. CDR1 and CDR2 (germline): MDHEN, SYDVKM. The chain's CDR3 is CAVSNQPQHF. CDR3 in DNA: TGTGCTGTGTCTAATCAGCCCCAGCATTTT.

The chain combines TRBV7-9 with TRBJ2-5; D is uncertain. Per the germline V gene, CDR1 is SEHNR and CDR2 is FQNEAQ (reference sequence). CDR3 length: 14 amino acids. With 5 bases removed from V and 1 base from J, the gap between germline ends came to 11 bases. DNA for the CDR3: TGTGCCAGCAGCCGCTATGACACCCAAGAGACCCAGTACTTC. It is translated as CASSRYDTQETQYF.

This clone was observed a single time. The V call is TRBV30, the J call TRBJ1-6, with TRBD1 as a possible D gene (5 bases). V dropped 0 bases and J dropped 8 bases, with 11 bases sitting between them. The CDR3 covers 14 residues. Germline V lookup: CDR1 GTSNPN, CDR2 SVGIG (reference sequence). CDR3 sequence (DNA): TGTGCCTGGAGTGTCGGGACTAGGGATTCACCCCTCCACTTT. Translated, it gives CAWSVGTRDSPLHF. Drawing the rest from reference TRBV30 and TRBJ1-6, the complete variable domain is SQTIHQWPATLVQPVGSPLSLECTVEGTSNPNLYWYRQAAGRGLQLLFYSVGIGQISSEVPQNLSASRPQDRQFILSSKKLLLSDSGFYLCAWSVGTRDSPLHFGNGTRLTVT.

The genes are TRBV9 and TRBJ2-1; D unresolved. The germline V gene has CDR1 SGDLS and CDR2 YYNGEE. Between the trimmed V and J ends, which lost 6 bases and 2 bases, there was a span of 18 bases. This CDR3 spans 16 amino acids. CDR3 in amino acids: CASTYSAERTYNEQFF. The CDR3 nucleotides read TGTGCCAGCACCTACTCCGCGGAGCGAACCTACAATGAGCAGTTCTTC. The full variable domain, with the rest looked up from reference TRBV9 and TRBJ2-1, is DSGVTQTPKHLITATGQRVTLRCSPRSGDLSVYWYQQSLDQGLQFLIQYYNGEERAKGNILERFSAQQFPDLHSELNLSSLELGDSALYFCASTYSAERTYNEQFFGPGTRLTVL.

The chain has TRBV18 and TRBJ2-3, with D possibly matching TRBD2 (5 bases). Looked up from germline, CDR1 is KGHSH and CDR2 is LQKENI. The CDR3 runs to 14 residues. The ends were cut back, 2 bases at V and 5 bases at J, with 11 bases in the middle. The CDR3 DNA sequence: TGTGCCAGCTCACCAGTATCCCGGGGAGATACGCAGTATTTT. It codes for CASSPVSRGDTQYF.

V is TRBV11-2 and J is TRBJ1-1; D remains ambiguous. CDR1 SGHAT and CDR2 FQNNGV come from the germline V gene. V dropped 2 bases and J dropped 4 bases, with 5 bases sitting between them. The CDR3 covers 12 residues. This chain's CDR3 is CASSLHGTEAFF. The DNA of the CDR3 is TGTGCCAGCAGCTTACACGGCACTGAAGCTTTCTTT.

This chain uses TRBV7-3 with TRBJ2-4; maybe TRBD1 (6 bases). The CDR3 is 13 amino acids. Per germline, CDR1 SGHTA and CDR2 FQGTGA. V was pared by 4 bases and J by 7 bases, with 11 bases between. CDR3 protein: CASSSGARNIQYF. The CDR3 DNA follows: TGTGCCAGCAGCTCAGGGGCGAGGAACATTCAGTACTTC. Based on the CDR3 plus reference TRBV7-3 and TRBJ2-4, the full variable domain is GAGVSQTPSNKVTEKGKYVELRCDPISGHTALYWYRQSLGQGPEFLIYFQGTGAADDSGLPNDRFFAVRPEGSVSTLKIQRTERGDSAVYLCASSSGARNIQYFGAGTRLSVL.

This clone was counted once. This chain connects TRBV30 to TRBJ2-1; TRBD2 aligns across 10 bases. This CDR3 spans 15 amino acids. Germline CDR1 reads GTSNPN; CDR2 reads SVGIG (reference sequence). V trimming: 2 bases; J trimming: 4 bases; junction bases outside the gene matches: 5. The CDR3 nucleotides are TGTGCCTGGAGTAAGCTAGCGGGGGCGTACAATGAGCAGTTCTTC. Translating it yields CAWSKLAGAYNEQFF.